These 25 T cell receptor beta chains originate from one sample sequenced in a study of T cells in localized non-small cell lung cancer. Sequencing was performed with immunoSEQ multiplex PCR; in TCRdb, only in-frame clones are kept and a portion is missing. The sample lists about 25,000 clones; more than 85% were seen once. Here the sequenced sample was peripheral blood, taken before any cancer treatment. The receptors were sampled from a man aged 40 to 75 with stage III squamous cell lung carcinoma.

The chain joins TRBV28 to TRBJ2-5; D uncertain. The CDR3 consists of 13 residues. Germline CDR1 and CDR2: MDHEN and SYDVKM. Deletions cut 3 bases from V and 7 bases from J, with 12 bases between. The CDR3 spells CASSLVRSGTQYF. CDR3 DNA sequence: TGTGCCAGCAGTTTGGTCCGCTCGGGGACCCAGTACTTC. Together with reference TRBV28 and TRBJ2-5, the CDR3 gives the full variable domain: DVKVTQSSRYLVKRTGEKVFLECVQDMDHENMFWYRQDPGLGLRLIYFSYDVKMKEKGDIPEGYSVSREKKERFSLILESASTNQTSMYLCASSLVRSGTQYFGPGTRLLVL.

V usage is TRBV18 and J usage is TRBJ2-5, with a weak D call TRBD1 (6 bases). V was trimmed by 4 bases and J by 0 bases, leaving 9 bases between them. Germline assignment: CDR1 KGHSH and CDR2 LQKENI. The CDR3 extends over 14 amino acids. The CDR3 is CASSLWTDQETQYF. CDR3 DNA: TGTGCCAGCTCACTTTGGACAGACCAAGAGACCCAGTACTTC.

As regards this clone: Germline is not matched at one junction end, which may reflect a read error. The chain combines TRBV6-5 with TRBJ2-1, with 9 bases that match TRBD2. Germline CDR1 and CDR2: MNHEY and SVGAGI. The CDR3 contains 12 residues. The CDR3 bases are TGTGCCAGCAGCTCCACTAGCGGGTCCCCCCTCTTC. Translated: CASSSTSGSPLF.

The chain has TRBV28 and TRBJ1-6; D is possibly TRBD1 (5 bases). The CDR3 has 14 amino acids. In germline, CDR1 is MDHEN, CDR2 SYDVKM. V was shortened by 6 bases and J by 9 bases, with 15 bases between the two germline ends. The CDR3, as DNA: TGTGCCAGCAGCACAGACAGTGGGCGTTCACCCCTCCACTTT. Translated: CASSTDSGRSPLHF.

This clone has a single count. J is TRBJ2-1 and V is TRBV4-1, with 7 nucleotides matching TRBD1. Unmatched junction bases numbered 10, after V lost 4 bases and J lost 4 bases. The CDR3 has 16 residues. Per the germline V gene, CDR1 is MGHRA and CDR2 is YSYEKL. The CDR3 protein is CASSPQQGSAYNEQFF. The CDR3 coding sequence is TGCGCCAGCAGCCCCCAACAGGGGTCGGCTTACAATGAGCAGTTCTTC.

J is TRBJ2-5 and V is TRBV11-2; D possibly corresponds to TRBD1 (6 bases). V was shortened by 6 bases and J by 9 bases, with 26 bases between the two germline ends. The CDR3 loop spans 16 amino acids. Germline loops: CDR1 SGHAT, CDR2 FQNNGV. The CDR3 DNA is TGTGCCAGCAGTCACTTACAGGGTTTTGAGCAAGCGGCCCAGTACTTC. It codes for CASSHLQGFEQAAQYF.

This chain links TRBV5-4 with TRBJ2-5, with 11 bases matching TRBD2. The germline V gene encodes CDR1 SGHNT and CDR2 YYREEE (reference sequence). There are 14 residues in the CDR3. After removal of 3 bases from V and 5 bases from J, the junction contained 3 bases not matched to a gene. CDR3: CASSSSGGRETQYF. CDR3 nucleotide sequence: TGTGCCAGCAGCTCTAGCGGGGGGAGGGAGACCCAGTACTTC.

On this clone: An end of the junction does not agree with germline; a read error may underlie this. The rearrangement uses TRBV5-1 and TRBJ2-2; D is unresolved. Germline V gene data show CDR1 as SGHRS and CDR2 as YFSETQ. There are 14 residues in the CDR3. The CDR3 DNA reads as TGCGCCAGCCGGGCCACAGTGAACCCCGGGGAGCTGTTTTTT. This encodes CASRATVNPGELFF.

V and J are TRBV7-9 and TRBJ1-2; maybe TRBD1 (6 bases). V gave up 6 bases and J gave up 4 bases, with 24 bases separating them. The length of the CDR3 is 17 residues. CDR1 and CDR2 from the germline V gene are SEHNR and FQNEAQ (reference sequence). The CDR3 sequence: CASSHRNAGAGGYGYTF. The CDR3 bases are TGTGCCAGCAGTCATCGTAACGCAGGGGCCGGGGGCTATGGCTACACCTTC.

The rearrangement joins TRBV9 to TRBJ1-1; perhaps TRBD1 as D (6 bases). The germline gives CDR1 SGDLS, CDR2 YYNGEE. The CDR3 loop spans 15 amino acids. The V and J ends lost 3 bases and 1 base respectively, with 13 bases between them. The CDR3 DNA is TGTGCCAGCAGCGCACAGGGCAACTCGAACACTGAAGCTTTCTTT. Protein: CASSAQGNSNTEAFF.

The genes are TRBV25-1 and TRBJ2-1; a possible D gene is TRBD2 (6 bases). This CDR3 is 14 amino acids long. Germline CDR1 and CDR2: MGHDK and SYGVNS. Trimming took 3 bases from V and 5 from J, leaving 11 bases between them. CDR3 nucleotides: TGTGCCAGCAGTGAGCGGGGACTTAACAATGAGCAGTTCTTC. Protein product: CASSERGLNNEQFF.

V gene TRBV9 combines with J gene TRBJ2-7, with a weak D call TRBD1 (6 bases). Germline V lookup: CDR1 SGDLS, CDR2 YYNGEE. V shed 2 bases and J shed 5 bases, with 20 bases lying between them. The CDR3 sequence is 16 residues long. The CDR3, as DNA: TGTGCCAGCAGCGTCCTGGGGGACAACAACGCCCACGAGCAGTACTTC. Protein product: CASSVLGDNNAHEQYF.

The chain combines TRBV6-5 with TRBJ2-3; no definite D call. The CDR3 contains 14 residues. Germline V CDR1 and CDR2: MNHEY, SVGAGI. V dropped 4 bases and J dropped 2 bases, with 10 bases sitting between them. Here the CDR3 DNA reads TGTGCCAGCAGTTTCTTCTCCCCCACAGATACGCAGTATTTT. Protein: CASSFFSPTDTQYF.

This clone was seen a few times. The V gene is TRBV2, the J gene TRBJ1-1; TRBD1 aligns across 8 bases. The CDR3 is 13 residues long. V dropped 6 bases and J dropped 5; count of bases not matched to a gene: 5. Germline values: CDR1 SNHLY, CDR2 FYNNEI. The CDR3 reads CASSRQGRTEAFF. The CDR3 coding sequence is TGTGCCAGCAGCAGACAGGGGAGGACTGAAGCTTTCTTT.

The CDR3 is CASGSSYNSPLHF. The CDR3 DNA reads TGTGCCAGCGGGAGCTCCTATAATTCACCCCTCCACTTT. The chain combines TRBV2 with TRBJ1-6; D ambiguous. The CDR3 sequence is 13 residues long. Germline-derived CDR1 and CDR2 are SNHLY and FYNNEI. With 8 bases removed from V and 0 bases from J, the gap between germline ends came to 5 bases. The entire variable domain, with the rest obtained from reference TRBV2 and TRBJ1-6, is as follows: EPEVTQTPSHQVTQMGQEVILRCVPISNHLYFYWYRQILGQKVEFLVSFYNNEISEKSEIFDDQFSVERPDGSNFTLKIRSTKLEDSAMYFCASGSSYNSPLHFGNGTRLTVT.

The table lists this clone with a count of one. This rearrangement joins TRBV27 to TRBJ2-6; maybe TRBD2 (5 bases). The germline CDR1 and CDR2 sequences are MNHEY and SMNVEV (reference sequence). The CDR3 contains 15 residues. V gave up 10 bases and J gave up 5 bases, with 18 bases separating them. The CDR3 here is CATGWTSRWANVLTF. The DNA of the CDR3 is TGTGCCACCGGATGGACTTCCAGGTGGGCCAACGTCCTGACTTTC.

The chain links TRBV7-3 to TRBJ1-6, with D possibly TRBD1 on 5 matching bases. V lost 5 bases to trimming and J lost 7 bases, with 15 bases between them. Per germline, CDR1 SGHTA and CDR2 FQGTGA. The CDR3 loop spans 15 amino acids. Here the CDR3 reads CASSVSGTENSPLHF. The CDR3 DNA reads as TGTGCCAGCAGCGTATCCGGGACTGAGAATTCACCCCTCCACTTT. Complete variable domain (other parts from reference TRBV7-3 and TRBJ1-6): GAGVSQTPSNKVTEKGKYVELRCDPISGHTALYWYRQSLGQGPEFLIYFQGTGAADDSGLPNDRFFAVRPEGSVSTLKIQRTERGDSAVYLCASSVSGTENSPLHFGNGTRLTVT.

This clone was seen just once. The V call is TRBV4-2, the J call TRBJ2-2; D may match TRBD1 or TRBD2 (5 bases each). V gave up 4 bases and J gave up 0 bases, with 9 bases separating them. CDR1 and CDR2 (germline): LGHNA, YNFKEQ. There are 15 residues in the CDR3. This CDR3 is CASSRDRANTGELFF. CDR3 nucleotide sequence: TGTGCCAGCAGCCGGGACCGCGCGAACACCGGGGAGCTGTTTTTT.

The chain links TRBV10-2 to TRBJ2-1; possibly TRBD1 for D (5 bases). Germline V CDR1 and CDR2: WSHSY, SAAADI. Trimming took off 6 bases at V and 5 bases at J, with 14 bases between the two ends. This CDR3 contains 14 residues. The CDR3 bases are TGCGCCAGCAGCCTAGGGGCGGTCAACAATGAGCAGTTCTTC. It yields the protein CASSLGAVNNEQFF.

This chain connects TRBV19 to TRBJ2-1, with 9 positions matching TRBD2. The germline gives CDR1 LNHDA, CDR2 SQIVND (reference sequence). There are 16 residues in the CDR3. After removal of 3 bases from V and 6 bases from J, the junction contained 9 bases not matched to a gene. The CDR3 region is CASSILSGLAPNEQFF. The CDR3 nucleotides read TGTGCCAGTAGTATCTTGTCGGGACTAGCTCCCAATGAGCAGTTCTTC.

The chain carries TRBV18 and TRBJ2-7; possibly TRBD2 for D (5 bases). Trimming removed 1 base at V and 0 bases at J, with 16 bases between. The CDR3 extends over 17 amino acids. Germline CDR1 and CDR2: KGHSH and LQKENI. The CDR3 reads CASSPQEGQTFSYEQYF. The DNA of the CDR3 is TGTGCCAGCTCACCACAAGAGGGTCAGACCTTCTCCTACGAGCAGTACTTC. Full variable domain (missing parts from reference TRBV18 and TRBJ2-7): NAGVMQNPRHLVRRRGQEARLRCSPMKGHSHVYWYRQLPEEGLKFMVYLQKENIIDESGMPKERFSAEFPKEGPSILRIQQVVRGDSAAYFCASSPQEGQTFSYEQYFGPGTRLTVT.

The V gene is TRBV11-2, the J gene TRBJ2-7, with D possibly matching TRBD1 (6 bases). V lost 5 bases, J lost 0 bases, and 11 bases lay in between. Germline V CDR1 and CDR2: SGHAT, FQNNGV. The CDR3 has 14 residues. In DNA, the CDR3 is TGTGCCAGCAGCCTACAGGGTACCTCCTACGAGCAGTACTTC. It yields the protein CASSLQGTSYEQYF. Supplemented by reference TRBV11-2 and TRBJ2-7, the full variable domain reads EAGVAQSPRYKIIEKRQSVAFWCNPISGHATLYWYQQILGQGPKLLIQFQNNGVVDDSQLPKDRFSAERLKGVDSTLKIQPAKLEDSAVYLCASSLQGTSYEQYFGPGTRLTVT.

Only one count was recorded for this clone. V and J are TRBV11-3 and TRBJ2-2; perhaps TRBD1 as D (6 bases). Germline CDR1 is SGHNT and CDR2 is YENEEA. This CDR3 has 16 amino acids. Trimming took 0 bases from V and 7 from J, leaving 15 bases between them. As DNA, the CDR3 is TGTGCCAGCAGCTTAGAAACCACAGGGAAGGTCGGGGAGCTGTTTTTT. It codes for CASSLETTGKVGELFF.

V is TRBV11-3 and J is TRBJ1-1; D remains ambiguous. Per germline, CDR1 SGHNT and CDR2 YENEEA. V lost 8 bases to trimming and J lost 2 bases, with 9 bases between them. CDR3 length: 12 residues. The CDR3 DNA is TGTGCCAGCGGTAGGGTAAACACTGAAGCTTTCTTT. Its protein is CASGRVNTEAFF.

CDR3 nucleotides: TGTGCCAGCAGCGTAGCGGGACAGCCCTCTGGAAACACCATATATTTT. It translates to CASSVAGQPSGNTIYF. The chain couples TRBV9 to TRBJ1-3, with TRBD1 matching 7 bases. V dropped 0 bases and J dropped 0; count of bases not matched to a gene: 3. The CDR3 is 16 residues long. Germline CDR1 SGDLS, CDR2 YYNGEE.